Shown below are 5 T cell receptor beta chains from a single sample sequenced in a study of early T cells in non-severe SARS-CoV-2 infection. From the 5' RACE reads, TCRdb called clonotypes with MiXCR, one entry per CDR3 protein. The table includes roughly 80,000 distinct CDR3 sequences, roughly 6% detected once. What was sequenced was whole blood. The receptors derive from an adult who was a healthcare worker with PCR-confirmed SARS-CoV-2 infection or an uninfected control (not recorded which).

The chain employs TRBV20-1 and TRBJ2-7, with 8 bases aligning to TRBD2. Germline-derived CDR1 and CDR2 are DFQATT and SNEGSKA (reference sequence). V gave up 0 bases and J gave up 5 bases; unmatched junction bases: 9. The CDR3 is 15 residues long. The CDR3, as DNA: TGCAGTGCTAGAGATCGAGTAGCGGGATTGAACGAGCAGTACTTC. Translated, it gives CSARDRVAGLNEQYF.

This clonotype was seen many times. The gene calls are TRBV27 and TRBJ2-3; D ambiguous. Trimming took off 8 bases at V and 7 bases at J, with 10 bases between the two ends. This CDR3 has 11 amino acids. From germline, CDR1 is MNHEY and CDR2 SMNVEV (reference sequence). CDR3 nucleotides: TGTGCCAGCGGTTCCTTTCATACGCAGTATTTT. This translates into CASGSFHTQYF.

This clonotype was seen repeatedly, ten times or more. The gene calls are TRBV6-1 and TRBJ2-5; D is ambiguous. Germline lookup yields CDR1 MNHNS and CDR2 SASEGT. V lost 2 bases, J lost 2 bases, and 3 bases lay in between. The CDR3 sequence is 12 residues long. CDR3 coding DNA: TGTGCCAGCAGTGAACATCAAGAGACCCAGTACTTC. This codes for CASSEHQETQYF.

This clonotype has at least ten counts. This chain's CDR3 is CASSLGGESYEQYF. In DNA, the CDR3 is TGTGCCAGCAGTTTAGGGGGGGAGTCCTACGAGCAGTACTTC. The genes are TRBV27 and TRBJ2-7, with 7 bases identical to TRBD2. The V gene end was trimmed by 2 bases and the J gene end by 1 base; junction bases not matched to a gene: 2. The CDR3 runs 14 residues. Germline V gene sequence: CDR1 MNHEY, CDR2 SMNVEV (reference sequence).

This clonotype was detected ten times or more. The chain links TRBV6-1 to TRBJ2-3, with D tentatively TRBD1 or TRBD2 (5 bases each). CDR1 is MNHNS and CDR2 is SASEGT in the germline V gene. CDR3 length: 15 amino acids. The germline V and J ends were trimmed by 6 bases and 7 bases, with 20 bases remaining between them. The CDR3 DNA reads as TGTGCCAGCAGGAGGGACGGTTGGGCTTTCTATACGCAGTATTTT. It specifies CASRRDGWAFYTQYF.